This T cell receptor beta chain was sequenced in a study of CD8 T cells in ankylosing spondylitis. Findings and caveats of the study: Significantly higher representation of disease-linked clones was reported for matched ankylosing spondylitis synovial fluid. In reactive arthritis synovial fluid and blood, some motif variants had been reported before.

This clonotype has ten or more counts. Antigen: not known. Given a much more abundant clone one base away, this may be a read error. The authors made TCR beta libraries by quantitative 5'-RACE with molecular barcodes. TCRdb processed the 5' RACE reads anew with MiXCR; each CDR3 protein has one entry. There are over 150,000 distinct CDR3 sequences in the sample; about 18% occur only once, and approximately 4.3% lies in the top ten. The germline V and J ends were trimmed by 1 base and 1 base, with 4 bases remaining between them. The CDR3 covers 13 residues. Germline V gene sequence: CDR1 SGHAT, CDR2 FQNNGV.

This sequence was found in a male donor aged 5 to 29 with ankylosing spondylitis or in good health (not recorded which). This sequence joins TRBV11-2 and TRBJ2-5; D not certain. The sequenced sample was blood, either unsorted or a sorted T cell fraction (not recorded which). The CDR3 coding sequence is TGTGCCAGCAGCTTAGGGTTCCAAGAGACCCAGTACTTC. Residues: CASSLGFQETQYF.